A single sample is the source of the 32 T cell receptor beta chains below, sequenced in a study of cytomegalovirus exposure and HLA in healthy donors. The PCR employed 60 Vbeta primers together with 13 Jbeta primers. Method: immunoSEQ multiplex PCR; TCRdb's copy keeps in-frame clones and lacks some. The profile shows 110,000 or so clones, less than 85% of them singletons. Sequenced: PBMCs. The receptors were gathered from a man in his forties or fifties in good health and CMV-seropositive.

The genes are TRBV10-3 and TRBJ2-7; 11 bases are shared with TRBD2. The germline V gene encodes CDR1 ENHRY and CDR2 SYGVKD. The ends lost 9 bases at V and 2 bases at J; junction bases unmatched: 3. This CDR3 comprises 13 residues. In DNA form, the CDR3 reads TGTGCCATTGGGACTAGCGGAGCCTACGAGCAGTACTTC. Translated: CAIGTSGAYEQYF.

V usage is TRBV30 and J usage is TRBJ1-1; no definite D call. The CDR3 sequence is 13 residues long. Germline-derived CDR1 and CDR2 are GTSNPN and SVGIG (reference sequence). The V end lost 3 bases, the J end lost 1 base, and 9 bases lay between the germline ends. The CDR3 bases are TGTGCCTGGAGCCTAATAAAGAACACTGAAGCTTTCTTT. Encoded protein: CAWSLIKNTEAFF. The variable domain in full, completed from reference TRBV30 and TRBJ1-1, reads SQTIHQWPATLVQPVGSPLSLECTVEGTSNPNLYWYRQAAGRGLQLLFYSVGIGQISSEVPQNLSASRPQDRQFILSSKKLLLSDSGFYLCAWSLIKNTEAFFGQGTRLTVV.

The rearrangement uses TRBV4-3 and TRBJ2-7, with D possibly matching TRBD1 (6 bases). Trimming took 7 bases from V and 2 from J, leaving 30 bases between them. Looked up from germline, CDR1 is LGHNA and CDR2 is YSLEER. This CDR3 has 19 amino acids. The CDR3 nucleotides are TGCGCCAGCACCAATCCTAGTGCAGGGGCCCTACGTCGAACCTACGAGCAGTACTTC. This sequence encodes CASTNPSAGALRRTYEQYF.

This chain links TRBV15 with TRBJ2-2, with a tentative D call TRBD1 (6 bases). V lost 4 bases and J 4 bases, leaving 10 bases between the germline ends. Germline V gene sequence: CDR1 LNHNV, CDR2 YYDKDF (reference sequence). The CDR3 runs to 14 residues. The CDR3 coding sequence is TGTGCCACCAGCAACGGACAGCCCACCGGGGAGCTGTTTTTT. Protein: CATSNGQPTGELFF.

This chain uses TRBV7-2 with TRBJ2-1; a weak D match, TRBD2 (5 bases). In germline, CDR1 is SGHTA, CDR2 FQGNSA. V gave up 3 bases and J gave up 4 bases, with 22 bases separating them. This CDR3 is 18 amino acids long. This CDR3 reads CASSFDPRGSALYNEQFF. Here the CDR3 DNA reads TGTGCCAGCAGCTTTGACCCGAGAGGTAGCGCCCTGTACAATGAGCAGTTCTTC.

This rearrangement joins TRBV18 to TRBJ1-1; D perhaps matches TRBD1 (5 bases). The CDR3 is 15 residues long. V shed 4 bases and J shed 1 base, with 13 bases lying between them. Germline assignment: CDR1 KGHSH and CDR2 LQKENI. CDR3 sequence: CASSLREGRNTEAFF. The CDR3 nucleotides are TGTGCCAGCTCACTCAGGGAAGGGCGGAACACTGAAGCTTTCTTT.

This clone was counted once. The rearrangement joins TRBV19 to TRBJ2-1; a weak D match, TRBD1 (7 bases). Trimming stripped 5 bases from V and 10 bases from J, with 24 bases between. The CDR3 contains 16 residues. The germline CDR1 and CDR2 sequences are LNHDA and SQIVND (reference sequence). CDR3 region: CASSAVGGTVFSEQFF. The CDR3 DNA reads TGTGCCAGTAGTGCGGTGGGCGGGACAGTGTTTTCCGAGCAGTTCTTC. Filled out from reference TRBV19 and TRBJ2-1, the complete variable domain reads DGGITQSPKYLFRKEGQNVTLSCEQNLNHDAMYWYRQDPGQGLRLIYYSQIVNDFQKGDIAEGYSVSREKKESFPLTVTSAQKNPTAFYLCASSAVGGTVFSEQFFGPGTRLTVL.

In nucleotides, the CDR3 is TGTGCCAGCAGTTCACAGGGGGGAGGTGGCACCATATATTTT. This sequence encodes CASSSQGGGGTIYF. The chain combines TRBV6-1 with TRBJ1-3; 8 nucleotides line up with TRBD1. Per germline, CDR1 MNHNS and CDR2 SASEGT. The CDR3 has 14 amino acids. The V gene end was trimmed by 5 bases and the J gene end by 9 bases; junction bases not matched to a gene: 9.

The J gene is TRBJ1-3, the V gene TRBV11-3; 8 nucleotides line up with TRBD1. V was pared by 4 bases and J by 0 bases, with 5 bases of the junction left unmatched. This CDR3 has 16 residues. Per the germline V gene, CDR1 is SGHNT and CDR2 is YENEEA. As DNA, the CDR3 is TGTGCCAGCAGCTCCCGGACAGGGCCCTCTGGAAACACCATATATTTT. Its protein is CASSSRTGPSGNTIYF.

With respect to this clone: This sample also contains other DNA sequences that code for the same CDR3. This chain links TRBV11-2 with TRBJ1-1; 7 nucleotides line up with TRBD1. CDR1 is SGHAT and CDR2 is FQNNGV in the germline V gene. With 5 bases clipped from V and 4 bases from J, the junction kept 7 bases outside the gene matches. CDR3 length: 14 amino acids. The CDR3, as DNA: TGTGCCAGCAGCCAGTCAGGGGGAGGCACTGAAGCTTTCTTT. It translates to CASSQSGGGTEAFF.

This clone has just one count. The chain joins TRBV15 to TRBJ1-6; TRBD1 is a possible D gene (5 bases). The germline V gene encodes CDR1 LNHNV and CDR2 YYDKDF (reference sequence). This CDR3 is built from 19 residues. The V end lost 3 bases, the J end lost 0 bases, and 18 bases lay between the germline ends. The chain's CDR3 is CATSRDLTGSRSYNSPLHF. DNA of the CDR3: TGTGCCACCAGCAGGGACCTTACAGGATCACGCTCCTATAATTCACCCCTCCACTTT.

The V and J genes are TRBV9 and TRBJ2-1; 10 bases match TRBD2. Trimming took 5 bases from V and 7 from J; bases not matched to a gene: 12. CDR1 is SGDLS, CDR2 YYNGEE, per germline. The CDR3 runs to 16 residues. DNA of the CDR3: TGTGCCAGCAGTCCCAGGAGCGGGGGGGCCGAAAATGAGCAGTTCTTC. Residues: CASSPRSGGAENEQFF.

The chain carries TRBV6-5 and TRBJ2-7; 10 bases map to TRBD1. Looked up from germline, CDR1 is MNHEY and CDR2 is SVGAGI. CDR3 size: 15 residues. J gave up 3 bases and V 4 bases, and 6 bases lay outside the gene matches. The chain's CDR3 is CASSSRDRGFYEQYF. The CDR3 DNA sequence: TGTGCCAGCAGTTCGCGGGACAGGGGATTCTACGAGCAGTACTTC.

This clone has only one observation. V is TRBV11-3 and J is TRBJ1-3; 8 bases line up with TRBD1. Per germline, CDR1 SGHNT and CDR2 YENEEA. Trimming cost V 5 bases and J 0 bases; bases outside gene matches: 6. The CDR3 length is 16 residues. The CDR3, as DNA: TGTGCCAGCAGCACAATCGACAGGGGCTCTGGAAACACCATATATTTT. Protein: CASSTIDRGSGNTIYF.

The gene calls are TRBV9 and TRBJ1-2; 9 bases line up with TRBD1. Per the germline V gene, CDR1 is SGDLS and CDR2 is YYNGEE. V lost 3 bases to trimming and J lost 8 bases; unmatched junction nucleotides: 8. The CDR3 is 14 amino acids. The CDR3 DNA sequence: TGTGCCAGCAGCGCGGACAGGGGCCTTGGAGGCTACACCTTC. Translating gives CASSADRGLGGYTF.

The gene calls are TRBV4-1 and TRBJ1-1; D remains unclear. The ends were cut back, 1 base at V and 7 bases at J, with 13 bases in the middle. CDR1 and CDR2 from the germline V gene are MGHRA and YSYEKL. CDR3 length: 14 residues. The CDR3 loop is CASSQGLGRSEAFF. CDR3 sequence (DNA): TGCGCCAGCAGCCAAGGGCTTGGGCGAAGTGAAGCTTTCTTT.

The chain is built from TRBV5-4 and TRBJ2-3; 11 bases agree with TRBD2. CDR3 length: 20 amino acids. V was pared by 4 bases and J by 6 bases, with 22 bases of the junction left unmatched. Germline V gives CDR1 SGHNT, CDR2 YYREEE (reference sequence). For the CDR3, the DNA is TGTGCCAGCAGCCCGACCGGGACTAGCGGTCGGAGGACTTCGACGGATACGCAGTATTTT. It encodes CASSPTGTSGRRTSTDTQYF.

CDR3 loop: CSVESQEAFF. CDR3 nucleotides: TGCAGCGTTGAGTCACAGGAAGCTTTCTTT. The chain recombines TRBV29-1 with TRBJ1-1, with D uncertain. CDR1 is SQVTM and CDR2 is ANQGSEA in the germline V gene. The germline V and J ends were trimmed by 3 bases and 8 bases, with 7 bases remaining between them. This CDR3 is 10 amino acids long.

The V and J genes are TRBV28 and TRBJ2-7, with D uncertain. The V end lost 6 bases, the J end lost 9 bases, and 18 bases lay between the germline ends. This CDR3 has 13 amino acids. The germline CDR1 and CDR2 sequences are MDHEN and SYDVKM. The CDR3 DNA sequence: TGTGCCAGCAGCAAAACTGTTCCCGCGCGGCAGTACTTC. Encoded protein: CASSKTVPARQYF.

The table lists this clone with a count of one. The CDR3 DNA reads TGTGCCAGCAGTTACTCCCGCACAGGGAACACTGAAGCTTTCTTT. This codes for CASSYSRTGNTEAFF. The chain recombines TRBV6-5 with TRBJ1-1, with a weak D call TRBD1 (5 bases). V was cut by 0 bases and J by 1 base, with 9 bases left in between. Germline V gene sequence: CDR1 MNHEY, CDR2 SVGAGI. This CDR3 is 15 amino acids long.

This clone was picked up one time. The rearrangement uses TRBV18 and TRBJ2-5; D gene uncertain. Between the trimmed V and J ends, which lost 0 bases and 5 bases, there was a span of 10 bases. CDR1 is KGHSH and CDR2 is LQKENI in the germline V gene. This CDR3 is 14 amino acids long. The CDR3 loop reads CASSPPSFKETQYF. CDR3 coding DNA: TGTGCCAGCTCACCACCCAGTTTTAAGGAGACCCAGTACTTC. Complete variable domain (other parts from reference TRBV18 and TRBJ2-5): NAGVMQNPRHLVRRRGQEARLRCSPMKGHSHVYWYRQLPEEGLKFMVYLQKENIIDESGMPKERFSAEFPKEGPSILRIQQVVRGDSAAYFCASSPPSFKETQYFGPGTRLLVL.

This chain connects TRBV5-1 to TRBJ2-7; TRBD2 matches 8 bases. J gave up 7 bases and V 4 bases, and 10 bases lay outside the gene matches. CDR1 SGHRS and CDR2 YFSETQ come from the germline V gene. The length of the CDR3 is 14 residues. CDR3 bases: TGCGCCAGCAGCCCCTTCAGCGGGAGTAGTGAGCAGTACTTC. Translating gives CASSPFSGSSEQYF.

The chain links TRBV7-9 to TRBJ1-2; D is possibly TRBD1 (6 bases). The ends were cut back, 6 bases at V and 8 bases at J, with 22 bases in the middle. The CDR3 contains 15 residues. CDR1 and CDR2 from the germline V gene are SEHNR and FQNEAQ (reference sequence). Here the CDR3 DNA reads TGTGCCAGCAGTCCCTCCCGGGGGGGGGCGAGGGGCTACACCTTC. It is translated as CASSPSRGGARGYTF.

This clone has a single count. The chain joins TRBV7-2 to TRBJ2-7; 7 nucleotides match TRBD2. Trimming at V came to 9 bases and at J to 0 bases, leaving 5 bases not matched to a gene. The CDR3 length is 13 residues. The germline V gene has CDR1 SGHTA and CDR2 FQGNSA. CDR3 nucleotides: TGTGCCAGTCAAAGCGGGACCTCCTACGAGCAGTACTTC. Amino acids: CASQSGTSYEQYF.

The V and J genes are TRBV6-5 and TRBJ2-2; D is possibly TRBD2 (5 bases). This CDR3 region has 15 residues. Trimming took off 2 bases at V and 6 bases at J, with 13 bases between the two ends. CDR1 and CDR2 (germline): MNHEY, SVGAGI. CDR3 region: CASSYRLATPGELFF. The DNA of the CDR3 is TGTGCCAGCAGTTACAGGCTAGCAACGCCCGGGGAGCTGTTTTTT.

The chain combines TRBV2 with TRBJ1-3; TRBD1 aligns across 7 bases. J was trimmed by 0 bases and V by 6 bases; bases with no gene match: 5. The CDR3 runs to 15 residues. Germline loops: CDR1 SNHLY, CDR2 FYNNEI. CDR3 loop: CASRAGGFSGNTIYF. The CDR3 DNA reads as TGTGCCAGCAGGGCAGGGGGTTTCTCTGGAAACACCATATATTTT.

V and J are TRBV28 and TRBJ2-5, with D possibly matching TRBD2 (7 bases). This CDR3 region has 15 residues. V lost 4 bases and J 2 bases, leaving 14 bases between the germline ends. CDR1 MDHEN and CDR2 SYDVKM come from the germline V gene. CDR3 amino acids: CASSWRGRTQETQYF. The DNA for the CDR3 is TGTGCCAGCAGTTGGCGGGGGCGAACACAAGAGACCCAGTACTTC.

The gene calls are TRBV5-8 and TRBJ2-7; 7 bases agree with TRBD2. The CDR3 totals 14 residues. J gave up 5 bases and V 4 bases, and 9 bases lay outside the gene matches. From germline, CDR1 is SGHTS and CDR2 YDEGEE. The CDR3 spells CASSHMGGVDEQYF. The CDR3 DNA reads TGTGCCAGCAGCCACATGGGGGGGGTCGACGAGCAGTACTTC.

This clone has more than one count but fewer than ten. The rearrangement uses TRBV2 and TRBJ2-6; TRBD1 might be the D (6 bases). Trimming stripped 6 bases from V and 2 bases from J, with 11 bases between. The CDR3 sequence is 15 residues long. Germline V gene lookup returns CDR1 SNHLY and CDR2 FYNNEI. CDR3 bases: TGTGCCAGCAGAAGACAGGCTCCTGGGGCCAACGTCCTGACTTTC. Translating it yields CASRRQAPGANVLTF.

J is TRBJ2-7 and V is TRBV11-2, with a possible D match to TRBD2 (6 bases). The CDR3 has 17 amino acids. Germline CDR1 and CDR2: SGHAT and FQNNGV. The V and J ends lost 1 base and 2 bases respectively, with 18 bases between them. In DNA, the CDR3 is TGTGCCAGCAGCTTAGGCCCGACCGGGAGCAACACCTACGAGCAGTACTTC. Amino acid sequence: CASSLGPTGSNTYEQYF.

The V and J genes are TRBV27 and TRBJ2-5; 7 bases are shared with TRBD1. Germline V gene data show CDR1 as MNHEY and CDR2 as SMNVEV (reference sequence). This CDR3 comprises 15 residues. V lost 10 bases to trimming and J lost 0 bases; unmatched junction nucleotides: 11. The CDR3 loop is CANNRGPWYQETQYF. The CDR3 nucleotides are TGTGCCAACAACAGGGGACCTTGGTACCAAGAGACCCAGTACTTC.

The rearrangement joins TRBV6-4 to TRBJ1-2; D possibly corresponds to TRBD1 (6 bases). V lost 7 bases and J lost 2, with 20 bases in between. The V gene's germline CDR1 is MRHNA and CDR2 SNTAGT. There are 16 residues in the CDR3. In DNA form, the CDR3 reads TGTGCCAGCAATCCCGGGGGGGACAAAGTAAACTATGGCTACACCTTC. Amino acids: CASNPGGDKVNYGYTF.